This entry lists 7 T cell receptor beta chains sequenced from one sample in a study of identical twins (dated by TCRdb to about 2016). Receptor amplification or capture employed 5' RACE. Reads for this sample came from an Illumina HiSeq 2000. TCRdb's own reprocessing of the public reads used fastp at Q25 and MiXCR and kept productive beta chains. Every entry covers one CDR3 protein and lists the most common genes and DNA from its rows. This sample comprises around 280,000 distinct CDR3 sequences, around 8.8% of them detected only once. The ten largest account for 2.1% of the sample. These data were likewise used in another study, on yellow fever vaccine responses in identical twins.

The specimen sequenced was memory (CD45RO+) T cells sorted from blood. This specimen's cell subset or site label, interpreted: CD45RO+ enriched T cells. All receptors derive from a woman under 30 in good health.

This clonotype was found a few times. The V gene is TRBV6-1, the J gene TRBJ1-1, with no clear D. This CDR3 is built from 15 residues. Trimming took 6 bases from V and 0 from J, leaving 14 bases between them. Germline CDR1 is MNHNS and CDR2 is SASEGT. In nucleotides, the CDR3 is TGTGCCAGCAGAGGAAGCGGCTCACTGAACACTGAAGCTTTCTTT. Protein sequence: CASRGSGSLNTEAFF.

This clonotype was found a few times. Here the CDR3 reads CASLRQMNTEAFF. CDR3 sequence (DNA): TGTGCCAGCCTACGACAGATGAACACTGAAGCTTTCTTT. The gene calls are TRBV5-8 and TRBJ1-1; maybe TRBD1 (5 bases). Trimming removed 7 bases from V and 0 bases from J, with 10 bases in between. The germline gives CDR1 SGHTS, CDR2 YDEGEE. The CDR3 contains 13 residues.

This clonotype was counted between two and nine times. The V call is TRBV7-2, the J call TRBJ2-7; 9 bases are a match to TRBD2. This CDR3 region has 13 residues. V trimming: 4 bases; J trimming: 6 bases; junction bases outside the gene matches: 4. Germline V gene lookup returns CDR1 SGHTA and CDR2 FQGNSA. CDR3 nucleotides: TGTGCCAGCAGCTCGGGACTAGCACCCGAGCAGTACTTC. This encodes CASSSGLAPEQYF.

The CDR3 reads CASSRGGGDTEAFF. CDR3 in DNA: TGTGCCAGCAGTAGGGGCGGAGGAGACACTGAAGCTTTCTTT. The V call is TRBV6-1, the J call TRBJ1-1; a possible D gene is TRBD1 (5 bases). The CDR3 length is 14 residues. Germline CDR1 and CDR2: MNHNS and SASEGT. The germline V and J ends were trimmed by 5 bases and 3 bases, with 13 bases remaining between them.

Ten or more counts support this clonotype. This sequence joins TRBV6-1 and TRBJ2-1; TRBD2 matches at 10 bases. Germline loops: CDR1 MNHNS, CDR2 SASEGT. V shed 5 bases, J shed 6 bases, and the junction held 1 base outside the gene matches. The CDR3 covers 13 residues. The chain's CDR3 is CASSRTSGNEQFF. The CDR3 coding sequence is TGTGCCAGCAGTCGGACTAGCGGCAATGAGCAGTTCTTC.

This clonotype was seen many times. This chain links TRBV25-1 with TRBJ2-4; D remains unclear. The CDR3 contains 16 residues. Germline CDR1 is MGHDK and CDR2 is SYGVNS. Trimming pared 1 base from V and 0 bases from J, leaving 10 bases between. The CDR3 sequence: CASSESRWGAKNIQYF. The CDR3 DNA sequence: TGTGCCAGCAGTGAATCTCGTTGGGGAGCCAAAAACATTCAGTACTTC. The complete variable domain, with remaining parts taken from reference TRBV25-1 and TRBJ2-4, reads EADIYQTPRYLVIGTGKKITLECSQTMGHDKMYWYQQDPGMELHLIHYSYGVNSTEKGDLSSESTVSRIRTEHFPLTLESARPSHTSQYLCASSESRWGAKNIQYFGAGTRLSVL.

This clonotype was observed a few times. The chain combines TRBV6-1 with TRBJ2-1; 10 nucleotides agree with TRBD2. CDR3 size: 14 residues. The germline V gene has CDR1 MNHNS and CDR2 SASEGT. With V trimmed by 8 bases and J by 9 bases, 10 bases remained unmatched. Here the CDR3 DNA reads TGTGCCAGCCTAGCGAGGACTAGCGGAGGTGAGCAGTTCTTC. Amino acids: CASLARTSGGEQFF.